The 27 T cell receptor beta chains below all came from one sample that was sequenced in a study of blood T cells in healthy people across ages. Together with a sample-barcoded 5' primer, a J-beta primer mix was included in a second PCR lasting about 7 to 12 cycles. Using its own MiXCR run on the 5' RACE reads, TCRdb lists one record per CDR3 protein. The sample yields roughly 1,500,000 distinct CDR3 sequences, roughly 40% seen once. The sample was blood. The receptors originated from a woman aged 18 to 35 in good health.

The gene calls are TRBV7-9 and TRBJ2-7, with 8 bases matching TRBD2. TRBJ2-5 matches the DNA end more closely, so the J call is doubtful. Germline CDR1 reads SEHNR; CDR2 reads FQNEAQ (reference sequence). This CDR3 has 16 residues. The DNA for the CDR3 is TGTGCCAGCAGCTTTTGGTCGGGAGGGCCTCTGGAGACCCAGTACTTC. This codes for CASSFWSGGPLETQYF.

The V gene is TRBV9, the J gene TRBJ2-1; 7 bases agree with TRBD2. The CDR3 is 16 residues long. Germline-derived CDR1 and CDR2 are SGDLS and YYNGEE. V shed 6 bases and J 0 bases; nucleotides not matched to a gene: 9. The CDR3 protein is CASTETGGSSYNEQFF. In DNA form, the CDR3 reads TGTGCCAGCACCGAAACCGGGGGGAGCTCCTACAATGAGCAGTTCTTC.

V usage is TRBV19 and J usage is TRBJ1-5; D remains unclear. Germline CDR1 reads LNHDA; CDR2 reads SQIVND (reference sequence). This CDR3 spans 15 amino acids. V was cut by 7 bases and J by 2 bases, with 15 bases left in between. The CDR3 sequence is CASNPASRGNQPQHF. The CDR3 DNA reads TGTGCCAGTAACCCGGCGTCGCGTGGCAATCAGCCCCAGCATTTT.

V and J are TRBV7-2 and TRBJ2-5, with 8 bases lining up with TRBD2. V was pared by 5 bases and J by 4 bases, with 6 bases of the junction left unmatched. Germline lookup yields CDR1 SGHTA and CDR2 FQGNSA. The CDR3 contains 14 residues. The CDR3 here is CASSVGTRAETQYF. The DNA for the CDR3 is TGTGCCAGCAGCGTAGGGACTAGGGCAGAGACCCAGTACTTC.

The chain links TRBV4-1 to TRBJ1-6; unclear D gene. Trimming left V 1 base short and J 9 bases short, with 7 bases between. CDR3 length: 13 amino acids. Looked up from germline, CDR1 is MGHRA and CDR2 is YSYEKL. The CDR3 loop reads CASSQAAGSPLHF. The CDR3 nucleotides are TGCGCCAGCAGCCAAGCGGCCGGTTCACCCCTCCACTTT.

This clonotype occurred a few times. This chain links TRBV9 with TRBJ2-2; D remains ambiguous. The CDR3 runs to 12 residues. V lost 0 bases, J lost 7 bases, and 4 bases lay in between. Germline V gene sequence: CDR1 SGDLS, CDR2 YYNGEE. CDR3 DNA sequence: TGTGCCAGCAGCGTAGCTAGCGGGGAGCTGTTTTTT. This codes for CASSVASGELFF.

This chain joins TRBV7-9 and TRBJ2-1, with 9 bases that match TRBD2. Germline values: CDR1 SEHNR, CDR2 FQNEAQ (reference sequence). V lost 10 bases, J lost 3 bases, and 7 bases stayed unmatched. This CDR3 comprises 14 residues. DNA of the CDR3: TGTGCCACAAAGACTAGCGGATACTACAATGAGCAGTTCTTC. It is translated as CATKTSGYYNEQFF. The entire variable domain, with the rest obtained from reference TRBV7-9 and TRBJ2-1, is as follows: DTGVSQNPRHKITKRGQNVTFRCDPISEHNRLYWYRQTLGQGPEFLTYFQNEAQLEKSRLLSDRFSAERPKGSFSTLEIQRTEQGDSAMYLCATKTSGYYNEQFFGPGTRLTVL.

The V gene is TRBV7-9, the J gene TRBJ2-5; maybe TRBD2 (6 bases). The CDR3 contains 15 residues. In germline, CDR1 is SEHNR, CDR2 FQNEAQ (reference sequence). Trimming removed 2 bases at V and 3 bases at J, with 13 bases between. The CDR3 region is CASSLIDGGEETQYF. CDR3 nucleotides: TGTGCCAGCAGCTTAATAGACGGGGGAGAAGAGACCCAGTACTTC.

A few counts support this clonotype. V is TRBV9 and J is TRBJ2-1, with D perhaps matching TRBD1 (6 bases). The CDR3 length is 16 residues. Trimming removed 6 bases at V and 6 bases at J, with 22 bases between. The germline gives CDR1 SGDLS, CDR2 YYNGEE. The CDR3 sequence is CASNDRPYPESNEQFF. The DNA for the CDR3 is TGTGCCAGCAACGACAGGCCCTACCCTGAATCCAATGAGCAGTTCTTC.

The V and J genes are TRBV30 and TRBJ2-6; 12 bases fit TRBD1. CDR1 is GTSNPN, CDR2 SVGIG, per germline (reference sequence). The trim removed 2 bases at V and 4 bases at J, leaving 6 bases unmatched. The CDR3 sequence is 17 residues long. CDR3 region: CAWSRWDRGQGANVLTF. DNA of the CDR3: TGTGCCTGGAGTAGATGGGACAGGGGGCAAGGGGCCAACGTCCTGACTTTC.

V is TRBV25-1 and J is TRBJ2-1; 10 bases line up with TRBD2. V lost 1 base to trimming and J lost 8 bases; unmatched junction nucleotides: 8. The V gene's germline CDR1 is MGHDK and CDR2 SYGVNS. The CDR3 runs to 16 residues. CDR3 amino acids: CASSESSGRAWDEQFF. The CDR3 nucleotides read TGTGCCAGCAGTGAATCCAGCGGGAGGGCCTGGGATGAGCAGTTCTTC.

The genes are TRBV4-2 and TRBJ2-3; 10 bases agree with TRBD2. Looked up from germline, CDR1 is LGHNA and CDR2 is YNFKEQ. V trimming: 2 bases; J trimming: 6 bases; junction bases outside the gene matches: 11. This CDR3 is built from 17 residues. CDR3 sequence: CASSQLPASGSSDTQYF. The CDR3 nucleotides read TGTGCCAGCAGCCAACTCCCCGCTAGCGGGAGTTCGGATACGCAGTATTTT.

CDR3 sequence reads: CAWSVRGGLGYTF. For the CDR3, the DNA is TGTGCCTGGAGTGTACGCGGGGGCTTGGGCTACACCTTC. The chain links TRBV30 to TRBJ1-2; a weak D match, TRBD1 (6 bases). Germline V gives CDR1 GTSNPN, CDR2 SVGIG (reference sequence). CDR3 length: 13 amino acids. Trimming took off 0 bases at V and 8 bases at J, with 13 bases between the two ends. Filled out from reference TRBV30 and TRBJ1-2, the complete variable domain reads SQTIHQWPATLVQPVGSPLSLECTVEGTSNPNLYWYRQAAGRGLQLLFYSVGIGQISSEVPQNLSASRPQDRQFILSSKKLLLSDSGFYLCAWSVRGGLGYTFGSGTRLTVV.

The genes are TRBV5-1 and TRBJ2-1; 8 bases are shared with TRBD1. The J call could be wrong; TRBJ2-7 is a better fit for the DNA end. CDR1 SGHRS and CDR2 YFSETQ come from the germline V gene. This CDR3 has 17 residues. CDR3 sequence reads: CASSLLYGTGPYNEQYF. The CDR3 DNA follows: TGCGCCAGCAGCCTACTGTACGGGACAGGCCCCTACAATGAGCAGTACTTC.

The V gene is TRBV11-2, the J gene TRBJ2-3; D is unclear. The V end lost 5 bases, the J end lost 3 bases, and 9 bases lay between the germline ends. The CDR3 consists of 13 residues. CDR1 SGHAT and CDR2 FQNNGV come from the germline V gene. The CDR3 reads CASSMSSTDTQYF. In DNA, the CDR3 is TGTGCCAGCAGCATGTCCTCTACAGATACGCAGTATTTT.

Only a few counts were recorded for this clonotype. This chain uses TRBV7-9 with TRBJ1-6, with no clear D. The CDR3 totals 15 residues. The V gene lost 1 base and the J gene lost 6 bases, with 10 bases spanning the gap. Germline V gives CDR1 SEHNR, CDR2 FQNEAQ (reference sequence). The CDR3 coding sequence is TGTGCCAGCAGCTTAGGGGGAGCCGTTAATTCACCCCTCCACTTT. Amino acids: CASSLGGAVNSPLHF.

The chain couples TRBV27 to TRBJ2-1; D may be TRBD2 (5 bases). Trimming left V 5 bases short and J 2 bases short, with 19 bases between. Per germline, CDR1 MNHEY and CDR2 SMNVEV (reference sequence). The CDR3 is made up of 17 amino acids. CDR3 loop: CASSPLNSGIAYNEQFF. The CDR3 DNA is TGTGCCAGCAGTCCCCTCAATTCCGGGATTGCCTACAATGAGCAGTTCTTC.

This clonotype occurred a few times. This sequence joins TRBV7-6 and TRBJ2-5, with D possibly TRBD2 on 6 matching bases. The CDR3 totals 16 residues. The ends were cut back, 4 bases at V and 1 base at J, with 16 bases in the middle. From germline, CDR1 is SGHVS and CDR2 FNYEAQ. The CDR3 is CASSWPAGISQETQYF. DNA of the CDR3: TGTGCCAGCAGCTGGCCAGCGGGTATATCCCAAGAGACCCAGTACTTC.

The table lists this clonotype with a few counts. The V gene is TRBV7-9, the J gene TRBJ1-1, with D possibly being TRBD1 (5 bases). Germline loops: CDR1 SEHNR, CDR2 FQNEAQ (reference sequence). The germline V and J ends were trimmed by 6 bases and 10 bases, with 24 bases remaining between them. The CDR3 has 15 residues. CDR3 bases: TGTGCCAGCAGTTCCGGCCGAGGGGCGGCTGGCGGAGCTTTCTTT. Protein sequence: CASSSGRGAAGGAFF.

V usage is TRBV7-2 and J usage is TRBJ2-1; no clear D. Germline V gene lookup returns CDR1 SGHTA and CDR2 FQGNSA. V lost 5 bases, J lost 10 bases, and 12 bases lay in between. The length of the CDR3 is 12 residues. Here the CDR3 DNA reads TGTGCCAGCAGCCGCAGGCCTGGGGAGCAGTTCTTC. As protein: CASSRRPGEQFF.

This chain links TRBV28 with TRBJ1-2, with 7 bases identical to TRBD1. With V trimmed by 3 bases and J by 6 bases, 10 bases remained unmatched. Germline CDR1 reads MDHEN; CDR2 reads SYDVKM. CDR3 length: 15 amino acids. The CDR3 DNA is TGTGCCAGCAGTTTTCAGACAGGGAGGTTCGATGGCTACACCTTC. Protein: CASSFQTGRFDGYTF.

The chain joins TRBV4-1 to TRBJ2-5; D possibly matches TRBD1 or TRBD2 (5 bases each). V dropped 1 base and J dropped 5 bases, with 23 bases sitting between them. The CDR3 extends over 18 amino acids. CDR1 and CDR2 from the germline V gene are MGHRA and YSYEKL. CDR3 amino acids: CASSQVLGQILRGETQYF. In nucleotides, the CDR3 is TGCGCCAGCAGCCAAGTATTGGGGCAAATACTTAGAGGGGAGACCCAGTACTTC.

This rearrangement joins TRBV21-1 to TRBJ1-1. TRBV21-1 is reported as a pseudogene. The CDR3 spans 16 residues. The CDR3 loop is CASSKVNGLQNGEAFF. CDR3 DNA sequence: TGTGCCAGCAGCAAAGTTAACGGCCTACAGAACGGGGAAGCTTTCTTT.

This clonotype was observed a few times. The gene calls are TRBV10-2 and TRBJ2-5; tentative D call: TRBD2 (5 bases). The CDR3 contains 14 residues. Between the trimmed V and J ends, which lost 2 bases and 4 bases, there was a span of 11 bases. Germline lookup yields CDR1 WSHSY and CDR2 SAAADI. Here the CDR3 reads CASSEGRVLETQYF. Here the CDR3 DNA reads TGCGCCAGCAGTGAGGGGCGGGTCTTAGAGACCCAGTACTTC.

The CDR3 DNA reads TGTGCCAGCAGGCTAGGGGGGCCGAACACCGGGGAGCTGTTTTTT. Protein: CASRLGGPNTGELFF. The genes are TRBV7-2 and TRBJ2-2, with D tentatively TRBD1 or TRBD2 (6 bases each). Deletions cut 6 bases from V and 0 bases from J, with 11 bases between. Germline V gives CDR1 SGHTA, CDR2 FQGNSA. This CDR3 has 15 amino acids.

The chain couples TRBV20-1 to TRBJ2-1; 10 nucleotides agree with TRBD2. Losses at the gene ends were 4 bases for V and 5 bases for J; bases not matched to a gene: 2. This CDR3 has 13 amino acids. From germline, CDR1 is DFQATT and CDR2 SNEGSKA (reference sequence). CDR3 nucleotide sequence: TGCAGTGCTACAGGACTAGCGGACAATGAGCAGTTCTTC. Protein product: CSATGLADNEQFF.

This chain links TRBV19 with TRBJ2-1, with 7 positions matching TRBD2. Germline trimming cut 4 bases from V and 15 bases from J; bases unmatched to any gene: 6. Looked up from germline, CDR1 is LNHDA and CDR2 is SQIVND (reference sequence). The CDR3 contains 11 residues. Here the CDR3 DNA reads TGTGCCAGTAGTACAGCGGGAAGGGGGTTCTTC. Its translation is CASSTAGRGFF.